Presented here are 16 T cell receptor beta chains from one specimen sequenced in a study of CD8+CD57+ T cells in acquired aplastic anemia. The patients chosen for sequencing had shown expansion of CD8+CD57+ cells (detected by flow cytometry). Profiling of TCR beta VDJ combinations and CDR3 sequences used genomic DNA as template. A single record per CDR3 protein comes from TCRdb applying MiXCR to the reads. The repertoire consists of around 220,000 distinct CDR3 sequences, with roughly 45% occurring once and the leading ten covering approximately 20%. Sequences were obtained from sorted CD4+, CD8+, or CD8+CD57+ T cells (not recorded which) from PBMCs. All receptors come from a human donor with aplastic anemia.

The V and J genes are TRBV2 and TRBJ1-2, with 9 bases that match TRBD1. The CDR3 runs 16 residues. Trimming took 6 bases from V and 4 from J; bases not matched to a gene: 12. Germline V gene data show CDR1 as SNHLY and CDR2 as FYNNEI. The chain's CDR3 is CASSADRGREGYGYTF. The CDR3 DNA reads TGTGCCAGCAGCGCGGACAGGGGCAGGGAAGGCTATGGCTACACCTTC.

Comments on this clonotype: One junction end does not reproduce the germline sequence, and a read error may be involved. The chain is built from TRBV24-1 and TRBJ2-6, with D perhaps TRBD2 (7 bases). Germline CDR1 is KGHDR and CDR2 is SFDVKD. This CDR3 contains 17 residues. The CDR3 region is CTTNEGGAVSGANVLTF. CDR3 nucleotide sequence: TGTACCACCAATGAGGGGGGGGCCGTTTCTGGGGCCAACGTCCTGACTTTC.

This clonotype has ten or more counts. The chain combines TRBV4-1 with TRBJ1-2; perhaps TRBD1 as D (5 bases). Germline CDR1 reads MGHRA; CDR2 reads YSYEKL. The ends were cut back, 1 base at V and 8 bases at J, with 20 bases in the middle. There are 16 residues in the CDR3. DNA for the CDR3: TGCGCCAGCAGCCAAGCCCGACGGGGCAGCGATGGCGGCTACACCTTC. Amino acid sequence: CASSQARRGSDGGYTF.

This clonotype was recorded a few times. The rearrangement joins TRBV20-1 to TRBJ2-2; D not certain. V gave up 3 bases and J gave up 10 bases, with 0 bases separating them. CDR1 and CDR2 (germline): DFQATT, SNEGSKA (reference sequence). This CDR3 is built from 8 residues. As DNA, the CDR3 is TGCAGTGCTAGGGAGCTGTTTTTT. This gives the protein CSARELFF.

In its sample, this clonotype was seen once. The chain has TRBV5-1 and TRBJ1-1; TRBD1 matches at 8 bases. With 0 bases clipped from V and 10 bases from J, the junction kept 5 bases outside the gene matches. The CDR3 totals 13 residues. In germline, CDR1 is SGHRS, CDR2 YFSETQ. The CDR3 loop reads CASSLATGDRAFF. The CDR3 coding sequence is TGCGCCAGCAGCTTGGCGACAGGGGACCGAGCTTTCTTT.

This clonotype was seen repeatedly, ten times or more. The gene calls are TRBV5-4 and TRBJ1-2, with TRBD1 matching 7 bases. The V gene's germline CDR1 is SGHNT and CDR2 YYREEE (reference sequence). Trimming took 0 bases from V and 7 from J; bases not matched to a gene: 12. The CDR3 consists of 16 residues. The CDR3 loop is CASSLASNGQAAGYTF. The DNA for the CDR3 is TGTGCCAGCAGCTTGGCCTCCAATGGACAGGCGGCTGGCTACACCTTC.

The chain has TRBV19 and TRBJ1-5, with D tentatively TRBD1 (6 bases). Germline V gene sequence: CDR1 LNHDA, CDR2 SQIVND (reference sequence). The CDR3 contains 17 residues. With 5 bases removed from V and 0 bases from J, the gap between germline ends came to 17 bases. The CDR3 reads CASSAPPRGGSNQPQHF. Written as DNA, the CDR3 is TGTGCCAGTAGTGCGCCACCCAGGGGAGGTAGCAATCAGCCCCAGCATTTT.

Points on this clonotype: It may be a read error: a sequence one base away is much more abundant. This chain links TRBV5-1 with TRBJ1-1; the D gene is possibly TRBD1 (6 bases). The CDR3 runs 13 residues. Germline V lookup: CDR1 SGHRS, CDR2 YFSETQ. Here the CDR3 DNA reads TGCGCCAGCAGCACAGACAGGAACACTGGAGCTTTCTTT. It is translated as CASSTDRNTGAFF.

The chain's CDR3 is CASSESRQGSGQPQHF. CDR3 bases: TGTGCCAGCAGTGAATCACGACAGGGGAGTGGACAGCCCCAGCATTTT. This rearrangement joins TRBV25-1 to TRBJ1-5; 8 bases are shared with TRBD1. Trimming cost V 1 base and J 7 bases; bases outside gene matches: 9. This CDR3 is 16 amino acids long. Germline V lookup: CDR1 MGHDK, CDR2 SYGVNS.

This clonotype has at least ten counts. This rearrangement joins TRBV7-9 to TRBJ1-2, with D hard to call. The germline gives CDR1 SEHNR, CDR2 FQNEAQ (reference sequence). V was cut by 3 bases and J by 8 bases, with 19 bases left in between. The CDR3 length is 15 residues. CDR3 bases: TGTGCCAGCAGCTTGTTAGCAGGTACACCAGGCGGCTACACCTTC. Translated: CASSLLAGTPGGYTF.

Many counts were recorded for this clonotype. The CDR3 sequence: CASSGGGGAGTQYF. In DNA form, the CDR3 reads TGTGCCAGCAGTGGAGGCGGGGGGGCGGGTACGCAGTATTTT. V gene TRBV6-5 combines with J gene TRBJ2-3; 9 bases match TRBD2. This CDR3 contains 14 residues. Germline CDR1 reads MNHEY; CDR2 reads SVGAGI. The V and J ends lost 5 bases and 8 bases, in that order; junction bases with no gene match: 8.

This clonotype was observed many times. This chain uses TRBV7-8 with TRBJ2-1; D remains ambiguous. This CDR3 spans 14 amino acids. The V gene lost 2 bases and the J gene lost 9 bases, with 14 bases spanning the gap. Per germline, CDR1 SGHVS and CDR2 FQNEAQ. CDR3 nucleotide sequence: TGTGCCAGCAGCTTAATAGAGGAAAGGAGTGAGCAGTTCTTC. Translating gives CASSLIEERSEQFF.

This rearrangement joins TRBV18 to TRBJ1-5; D is undetermined. V gave up 8 bases and J gave up 3 bases, with 14 bases separating them. This CDR3 spans 14 amino acids. Germline V gene data show CDR1 as KGHSH and CDR2 as LQKENI. The CDR3 is CASTRSPFNQPQHF. The CDR3 nucleotides are TGTGCCAGCACCCGAAGTCCGTTCAATCAGCCCCAGCATTTT.

Many counts were recorded for this clonotype. The chain couples TRBV2 to TRBJ2-1; D not resolved. The germline V gene has CDR1 SNHLY and CDR2 FYNNEI. With 6 bases removed from V and 7 bases from J, the gap between germline ends came to 16 bases. The CDR3 covers 14 residues. The CDR3 spells CASRARWAANEQFF. Written as DNA, the CDR3 is TGTGCCAGCAGAGCTCGGTGGGCCGCTAATGAGCAGTTCTTC.

This clonotype has only a few counts. An end of the junction does not agree with germline; a read error may underlie this. This rearrangement joins TRBV11-3 to TRBJ2-7; TRBD1 is a possible D gene (6 bases). Germline V CDR1 and CDR2: SGHNT, YENEEA. The CDR3 has 14 amino acids. CDR3 region: CASSLGGGLGEQHF. Written as DNA, the CDR3 is TGTGCCAGCAGCTTAGGAGGGGGTTTGGGCGAGCAGCACTTC.

The V and J genes are TRBV7-9 and TRBJ2-7, with TRBD1 identical over 7 bases. V lost 2 bases and J lost 5; bases outside the gene matches: 6. Germline CDR1 reads SEHNR; CDR2 reads FQNEAQ (reference sequence). The CDR3 is made up of 14 amino acids. CDR3 DNA: TGTGCCAGCAGCTTAATAGGGACAGCCCACGAGCAGTACTTC. It codes for CASSLIGTAHEQYF.